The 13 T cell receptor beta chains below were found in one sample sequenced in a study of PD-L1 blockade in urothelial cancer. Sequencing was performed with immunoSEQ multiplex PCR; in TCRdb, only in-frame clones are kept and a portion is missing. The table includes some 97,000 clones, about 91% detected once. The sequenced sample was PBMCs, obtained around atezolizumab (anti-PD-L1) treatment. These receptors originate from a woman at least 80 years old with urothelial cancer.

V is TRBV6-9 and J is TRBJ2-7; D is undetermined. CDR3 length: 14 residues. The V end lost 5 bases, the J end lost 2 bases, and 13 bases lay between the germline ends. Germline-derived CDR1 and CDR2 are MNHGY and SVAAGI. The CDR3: CASSPEQKTYEQYF. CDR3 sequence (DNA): TGTGCCAGCAGTCCAGAACAGAAAACCTACGAGCAGTACTTC.

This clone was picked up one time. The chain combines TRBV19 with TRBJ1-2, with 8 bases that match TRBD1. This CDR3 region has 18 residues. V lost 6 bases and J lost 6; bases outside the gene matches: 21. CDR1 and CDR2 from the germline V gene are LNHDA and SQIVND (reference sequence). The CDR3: CASSNPFSDLRGRDGYTF. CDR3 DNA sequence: TGTGCCAGTAGCAATCCCTTCTCGGATCTCAGGGGGCGAGATGGCTACACCTTC.

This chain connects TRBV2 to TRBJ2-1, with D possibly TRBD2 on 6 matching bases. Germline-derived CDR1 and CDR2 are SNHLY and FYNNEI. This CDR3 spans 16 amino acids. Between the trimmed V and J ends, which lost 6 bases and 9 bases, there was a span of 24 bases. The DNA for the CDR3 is TGTGCCAGCAGGGCCCTGGGGGGATTTAGTGGGGGTGAGCAGTTCTTC. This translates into CASRALGGFSGGEQFF. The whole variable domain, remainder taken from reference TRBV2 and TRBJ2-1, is EPEVTQTPSHQVTQMGQEVILRCVPISNHLYFYWYRQILGQKVEFLVSFYNNEISEKSEIFDDQFSVERPDGSNFTLKIRSTKLEDSAMYFCASRALGGFSGGEQFFGPGTRLTVL.

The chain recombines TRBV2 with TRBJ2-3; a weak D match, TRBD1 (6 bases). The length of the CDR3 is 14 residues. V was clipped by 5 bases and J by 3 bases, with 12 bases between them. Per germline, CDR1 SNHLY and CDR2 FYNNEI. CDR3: CASSNPGQTDTQYF. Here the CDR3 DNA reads TGTGCCAGCAGTAACCCTGGACAGACAGATACGCAGTATTTT.

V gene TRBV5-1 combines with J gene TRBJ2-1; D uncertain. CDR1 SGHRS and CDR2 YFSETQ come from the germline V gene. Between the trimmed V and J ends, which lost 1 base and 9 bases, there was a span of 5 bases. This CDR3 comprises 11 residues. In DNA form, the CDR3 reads TGCGCCAGCAGCTTGTTCGGTGAGCAGTTCTTC. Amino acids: CASSLFGEQFF. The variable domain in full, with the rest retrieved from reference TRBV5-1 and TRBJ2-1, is KAGVTQTPRYLIKTRGQQVTLSCSPISGHRSVSWYQQTPGQGLQFLFEYFSETQRNKGNFPGRFSGRQFSNSRSEMNVSTLELGDSALYLCASSLFGEQFFGPGTRLTVL.

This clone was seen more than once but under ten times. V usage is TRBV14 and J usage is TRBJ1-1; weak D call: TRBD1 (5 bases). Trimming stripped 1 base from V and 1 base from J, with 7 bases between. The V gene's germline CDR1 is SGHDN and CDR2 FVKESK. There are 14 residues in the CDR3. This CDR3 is CASSQGGGNTEAFF. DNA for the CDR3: TGTGCCAGCAGCCAAGGCGGGGGGAACACTGAAGCTTTCTTT.

CDR3 DNA: TGTGCCGGCCAAAGCGGGAACACCGGGGAGCTGTTTTTT. This gives the protein CAGQSGNTGELFF. The chain recombines TRBV7-6 with TRBJ2-2; a weak D match, TRBD2 (5 bases). There are 13 residues in the CDR3. V shed 11 bases and J shed 1 base, with 11 bases lying between them. Germline CDR1 SGHVS, CDR2 FNYEAQ. Filled out from reference TRBV7-6 and TRBJ2-2, the complete variable domain reads GAGVSQSPRYKVTKRGQDVALRCDPISGHVSLYWYRQALGQGPEFLTYFNYEAQQDKSGLPNDRFSAERPEGSISTLTIQRTEQRDSAMYRCAGQSGNTGELFFGEGSRLTVL.

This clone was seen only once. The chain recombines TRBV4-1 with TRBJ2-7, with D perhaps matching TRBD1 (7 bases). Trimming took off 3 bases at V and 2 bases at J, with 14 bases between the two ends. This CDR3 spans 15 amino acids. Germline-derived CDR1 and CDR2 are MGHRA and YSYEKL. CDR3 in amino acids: CASSHAEGATYEQYF. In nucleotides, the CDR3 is TGCGCCAGCAGCCATGCGGAGGGGGCCACCTACGAGCAGTACTTC.

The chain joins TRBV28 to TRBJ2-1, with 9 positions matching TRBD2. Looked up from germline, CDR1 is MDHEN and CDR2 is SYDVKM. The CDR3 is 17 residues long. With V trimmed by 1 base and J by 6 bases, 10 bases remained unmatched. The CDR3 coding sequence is TGTGCCAGCAGTTTATATTGGCGGGAGGGCCTCTTCAATGAGCAGTTCTTC. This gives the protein CASSLYWREGLFNEQFF.

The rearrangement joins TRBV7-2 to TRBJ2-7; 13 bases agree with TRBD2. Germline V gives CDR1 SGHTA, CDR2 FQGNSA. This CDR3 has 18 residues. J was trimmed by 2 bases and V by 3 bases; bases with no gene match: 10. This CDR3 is CASSFGTSGTPLAYEQYF. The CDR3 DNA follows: TGTGCCAGCAGCTTTGGGACTAGCGGGACCCCATTGGCCTACGAGCAGTACTTC.

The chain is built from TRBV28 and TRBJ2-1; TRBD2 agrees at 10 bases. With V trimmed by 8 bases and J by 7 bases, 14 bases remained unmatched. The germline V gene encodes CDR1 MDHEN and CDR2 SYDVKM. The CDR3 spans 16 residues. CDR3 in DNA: TGTGCCAGCCAAGGCCAGGCTAGCGGGAGTCGGAATGAGCAGTTCTTC. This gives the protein CASQGQASGSRNEQFF.

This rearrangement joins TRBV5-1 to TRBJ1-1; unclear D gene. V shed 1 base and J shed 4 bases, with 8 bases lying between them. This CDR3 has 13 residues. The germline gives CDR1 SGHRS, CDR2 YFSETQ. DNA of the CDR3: TGCGCCAGCAGCTTGCACAGTTCCACTGAAGCTTTCTTT. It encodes CASSLHSSTEAFF.

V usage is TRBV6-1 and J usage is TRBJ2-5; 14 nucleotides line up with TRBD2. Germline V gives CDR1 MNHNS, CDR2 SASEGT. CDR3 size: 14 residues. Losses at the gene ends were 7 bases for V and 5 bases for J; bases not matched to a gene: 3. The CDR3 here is CASMTSGRVETQYF. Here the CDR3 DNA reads TGTGCCAGCATGACTAGCGGGAGGGTTGAGACCCAGTACTTC.